One T cell receptor (beta chain) is described in this entry. No antigen is known for it. This entry is derived from a study of T cells in Graves' hyperthyroidism and ophthalmopathy. Regarding the study as a whole: Most expanded thyroid clonotypes above 0.001 also appeared in blood.

The investigators amplified TCR beta CDR3 regions from RNA transcripts. The TCR CDR3 was amplified in a first-round RT-PCR using the HTBI primer set. One entry per CDR3 protein, called by TCRdb with MiXCR from the multiplex PCR reads. The table records hundreds of thousands of distinct CDR3 sequences, about 15% of them present only once. Disease duration was under 3 months in the ophthalmopathy patients, who also had a Clinical Activity Score of at least 3 and a NOSPECS grade of at least 4. Based on clinical symptoms, serum thyroxine and TRAb, thyroid ultrasound and orbital computed tomography, diagnoses were reached. This CDR3 comprises 14 residues. V was trimmed by 6 bases and J by 3 bases, leaving 17 bases between them. Germline V gene data show CDR1 as DFQATT and CDR2 as SNEGSKA (reference sequence).

Specimen: blood. The chain combines TRBV20-1 with TRBJ2-5; a weak D match, TRBD2 (6 bases). The sequence derives from a woman in her 40s with Graves' ophthalmopathy. In DNA form, the CDR3 reads TGCAGTGCCCGGGACTCTCGGGGGAAAGAGACCCAGTACTTC. Translation gives CSARDSRGKETQYF.